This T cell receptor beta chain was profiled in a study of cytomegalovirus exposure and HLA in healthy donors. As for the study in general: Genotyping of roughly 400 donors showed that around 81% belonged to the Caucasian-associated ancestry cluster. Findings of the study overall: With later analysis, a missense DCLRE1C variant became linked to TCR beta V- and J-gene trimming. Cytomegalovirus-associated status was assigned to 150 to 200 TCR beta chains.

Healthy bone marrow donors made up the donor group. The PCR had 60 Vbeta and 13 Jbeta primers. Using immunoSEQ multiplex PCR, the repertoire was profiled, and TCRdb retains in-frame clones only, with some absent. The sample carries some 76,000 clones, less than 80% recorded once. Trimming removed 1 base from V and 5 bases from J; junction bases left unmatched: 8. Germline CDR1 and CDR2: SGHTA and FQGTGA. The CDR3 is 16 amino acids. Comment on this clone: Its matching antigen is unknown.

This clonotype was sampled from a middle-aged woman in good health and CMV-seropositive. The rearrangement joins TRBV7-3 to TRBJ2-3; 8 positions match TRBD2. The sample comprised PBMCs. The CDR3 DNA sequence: TGTGCCAGCAGCTTAAACCCACGGGGGGGAGGAGATACGCAGTATTTT. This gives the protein CASSLNPRGGGDTQYF.